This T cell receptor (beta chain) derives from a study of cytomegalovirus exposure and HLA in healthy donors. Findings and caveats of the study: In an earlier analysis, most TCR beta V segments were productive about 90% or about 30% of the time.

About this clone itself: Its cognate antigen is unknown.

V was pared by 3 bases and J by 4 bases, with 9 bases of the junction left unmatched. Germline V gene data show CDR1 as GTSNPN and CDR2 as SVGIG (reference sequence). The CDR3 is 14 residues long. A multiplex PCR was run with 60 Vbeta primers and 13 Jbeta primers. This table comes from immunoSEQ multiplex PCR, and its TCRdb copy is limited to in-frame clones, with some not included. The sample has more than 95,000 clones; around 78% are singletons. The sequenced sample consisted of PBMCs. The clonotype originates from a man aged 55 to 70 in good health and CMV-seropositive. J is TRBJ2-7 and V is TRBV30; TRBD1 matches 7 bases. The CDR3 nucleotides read TGTGCCTGGAGCCCAGGGACAGTAACTTACGAGCAGTACTTC. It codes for CAWSPGTVTYEQYF. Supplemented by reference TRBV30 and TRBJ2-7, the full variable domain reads SQTIHQWPATLVQPVGSPLSLECTVEGTSNPNLYWYRQAAGRGLQLLFYSVGIGQISSEVPQNLSASRPQDRQFILSSKKLLLSDSGFYLCAWSPGTVTYEQYFGPGTRLTVT.